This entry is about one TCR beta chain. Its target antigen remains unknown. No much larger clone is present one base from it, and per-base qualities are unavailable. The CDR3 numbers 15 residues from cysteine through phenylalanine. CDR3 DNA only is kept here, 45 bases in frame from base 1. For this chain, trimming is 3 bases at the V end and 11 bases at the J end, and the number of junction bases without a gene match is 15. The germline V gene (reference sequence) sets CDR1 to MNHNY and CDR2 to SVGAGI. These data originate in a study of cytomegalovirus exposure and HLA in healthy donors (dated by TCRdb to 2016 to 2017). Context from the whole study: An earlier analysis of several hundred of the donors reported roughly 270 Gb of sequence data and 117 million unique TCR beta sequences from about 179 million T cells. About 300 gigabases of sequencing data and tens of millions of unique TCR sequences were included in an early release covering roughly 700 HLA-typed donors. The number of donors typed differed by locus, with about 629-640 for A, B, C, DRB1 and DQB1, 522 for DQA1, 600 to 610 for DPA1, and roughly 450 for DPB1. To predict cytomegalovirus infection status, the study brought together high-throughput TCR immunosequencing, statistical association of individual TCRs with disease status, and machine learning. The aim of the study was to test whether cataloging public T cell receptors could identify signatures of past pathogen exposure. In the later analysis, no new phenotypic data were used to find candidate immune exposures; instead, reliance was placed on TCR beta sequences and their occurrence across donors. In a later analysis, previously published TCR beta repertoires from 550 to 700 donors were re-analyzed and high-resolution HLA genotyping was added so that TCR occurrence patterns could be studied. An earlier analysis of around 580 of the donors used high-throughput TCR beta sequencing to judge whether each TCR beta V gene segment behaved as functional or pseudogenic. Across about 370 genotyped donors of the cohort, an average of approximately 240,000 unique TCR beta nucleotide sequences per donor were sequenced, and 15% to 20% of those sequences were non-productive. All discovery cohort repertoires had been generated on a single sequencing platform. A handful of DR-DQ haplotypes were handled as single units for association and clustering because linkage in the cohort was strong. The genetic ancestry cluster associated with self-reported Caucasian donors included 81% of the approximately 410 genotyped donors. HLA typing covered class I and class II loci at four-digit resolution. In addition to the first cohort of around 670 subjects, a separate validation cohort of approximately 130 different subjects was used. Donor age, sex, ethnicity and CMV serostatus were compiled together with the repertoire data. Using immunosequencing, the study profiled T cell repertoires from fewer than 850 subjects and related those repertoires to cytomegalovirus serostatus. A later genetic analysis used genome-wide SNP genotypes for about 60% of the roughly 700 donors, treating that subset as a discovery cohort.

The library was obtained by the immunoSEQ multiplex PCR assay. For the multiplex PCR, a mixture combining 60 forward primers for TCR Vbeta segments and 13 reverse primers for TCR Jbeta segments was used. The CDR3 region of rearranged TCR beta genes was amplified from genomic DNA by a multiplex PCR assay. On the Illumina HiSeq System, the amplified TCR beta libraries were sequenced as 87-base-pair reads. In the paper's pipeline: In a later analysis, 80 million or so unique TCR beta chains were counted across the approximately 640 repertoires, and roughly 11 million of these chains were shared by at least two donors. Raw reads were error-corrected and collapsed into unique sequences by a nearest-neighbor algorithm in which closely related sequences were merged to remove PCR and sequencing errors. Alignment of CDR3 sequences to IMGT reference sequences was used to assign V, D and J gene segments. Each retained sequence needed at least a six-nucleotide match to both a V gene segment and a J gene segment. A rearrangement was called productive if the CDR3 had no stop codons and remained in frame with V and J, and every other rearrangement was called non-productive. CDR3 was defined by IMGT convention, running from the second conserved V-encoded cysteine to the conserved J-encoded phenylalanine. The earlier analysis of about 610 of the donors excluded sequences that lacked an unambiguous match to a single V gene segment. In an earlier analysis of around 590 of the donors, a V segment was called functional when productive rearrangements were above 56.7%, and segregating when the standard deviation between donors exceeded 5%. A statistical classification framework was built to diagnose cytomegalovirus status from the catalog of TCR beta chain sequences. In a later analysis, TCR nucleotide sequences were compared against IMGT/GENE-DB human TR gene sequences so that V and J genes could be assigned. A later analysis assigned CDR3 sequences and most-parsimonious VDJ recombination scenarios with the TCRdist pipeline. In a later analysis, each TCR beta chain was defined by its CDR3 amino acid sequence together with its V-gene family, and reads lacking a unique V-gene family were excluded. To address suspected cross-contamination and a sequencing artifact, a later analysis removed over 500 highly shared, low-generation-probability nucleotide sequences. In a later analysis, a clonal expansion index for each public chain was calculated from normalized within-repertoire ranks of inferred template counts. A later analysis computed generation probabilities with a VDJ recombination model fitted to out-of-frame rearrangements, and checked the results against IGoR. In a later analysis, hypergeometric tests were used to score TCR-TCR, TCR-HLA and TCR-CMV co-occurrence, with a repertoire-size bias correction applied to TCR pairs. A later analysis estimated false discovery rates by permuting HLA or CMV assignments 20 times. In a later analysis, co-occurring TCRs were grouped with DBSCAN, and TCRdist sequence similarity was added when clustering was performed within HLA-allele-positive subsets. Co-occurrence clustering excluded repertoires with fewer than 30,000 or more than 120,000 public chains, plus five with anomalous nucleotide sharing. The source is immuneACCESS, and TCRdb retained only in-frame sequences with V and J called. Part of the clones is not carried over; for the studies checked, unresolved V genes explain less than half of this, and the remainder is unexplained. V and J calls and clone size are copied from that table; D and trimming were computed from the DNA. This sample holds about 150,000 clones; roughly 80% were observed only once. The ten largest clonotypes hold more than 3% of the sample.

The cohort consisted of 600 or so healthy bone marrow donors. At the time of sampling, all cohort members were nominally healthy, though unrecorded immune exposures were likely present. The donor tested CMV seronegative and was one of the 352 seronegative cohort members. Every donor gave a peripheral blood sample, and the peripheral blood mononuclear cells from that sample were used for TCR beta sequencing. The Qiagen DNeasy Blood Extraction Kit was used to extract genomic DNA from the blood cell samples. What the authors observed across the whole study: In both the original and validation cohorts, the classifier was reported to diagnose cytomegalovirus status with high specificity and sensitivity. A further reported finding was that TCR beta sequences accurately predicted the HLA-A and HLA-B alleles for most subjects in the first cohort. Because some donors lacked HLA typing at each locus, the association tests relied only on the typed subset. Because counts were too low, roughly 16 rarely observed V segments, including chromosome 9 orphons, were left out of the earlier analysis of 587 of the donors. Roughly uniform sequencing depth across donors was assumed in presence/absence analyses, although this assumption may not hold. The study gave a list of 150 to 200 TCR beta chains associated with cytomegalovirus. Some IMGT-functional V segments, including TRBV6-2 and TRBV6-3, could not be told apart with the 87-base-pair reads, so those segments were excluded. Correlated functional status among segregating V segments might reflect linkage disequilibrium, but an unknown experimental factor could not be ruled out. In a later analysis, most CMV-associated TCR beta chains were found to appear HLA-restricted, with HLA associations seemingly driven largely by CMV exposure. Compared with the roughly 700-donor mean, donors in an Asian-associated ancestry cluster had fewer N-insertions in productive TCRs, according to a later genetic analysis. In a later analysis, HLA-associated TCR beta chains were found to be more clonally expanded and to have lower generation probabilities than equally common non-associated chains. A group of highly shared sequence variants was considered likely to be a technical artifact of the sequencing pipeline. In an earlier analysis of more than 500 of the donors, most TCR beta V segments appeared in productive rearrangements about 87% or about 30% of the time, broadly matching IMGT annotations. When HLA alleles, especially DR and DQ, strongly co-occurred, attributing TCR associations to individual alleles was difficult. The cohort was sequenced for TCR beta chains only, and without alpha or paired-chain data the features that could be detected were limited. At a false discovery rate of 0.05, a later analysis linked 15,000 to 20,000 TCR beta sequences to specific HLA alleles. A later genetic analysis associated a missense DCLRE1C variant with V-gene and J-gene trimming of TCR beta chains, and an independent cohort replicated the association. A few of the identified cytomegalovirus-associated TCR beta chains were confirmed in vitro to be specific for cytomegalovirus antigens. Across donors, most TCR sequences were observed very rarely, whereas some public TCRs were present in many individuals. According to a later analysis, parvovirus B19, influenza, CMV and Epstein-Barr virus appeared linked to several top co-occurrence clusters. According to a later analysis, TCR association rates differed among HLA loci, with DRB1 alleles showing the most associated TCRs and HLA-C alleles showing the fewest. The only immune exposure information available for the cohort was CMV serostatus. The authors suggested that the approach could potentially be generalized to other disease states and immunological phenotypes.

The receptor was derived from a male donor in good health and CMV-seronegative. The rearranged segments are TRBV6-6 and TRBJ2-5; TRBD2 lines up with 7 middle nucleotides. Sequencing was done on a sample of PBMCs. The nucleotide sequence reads TGTGCCAGCAGTTATTCGGCGGGGACCGCGGGGGAGCAGTACTTC. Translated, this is CASSYSAGTAGEQYF.